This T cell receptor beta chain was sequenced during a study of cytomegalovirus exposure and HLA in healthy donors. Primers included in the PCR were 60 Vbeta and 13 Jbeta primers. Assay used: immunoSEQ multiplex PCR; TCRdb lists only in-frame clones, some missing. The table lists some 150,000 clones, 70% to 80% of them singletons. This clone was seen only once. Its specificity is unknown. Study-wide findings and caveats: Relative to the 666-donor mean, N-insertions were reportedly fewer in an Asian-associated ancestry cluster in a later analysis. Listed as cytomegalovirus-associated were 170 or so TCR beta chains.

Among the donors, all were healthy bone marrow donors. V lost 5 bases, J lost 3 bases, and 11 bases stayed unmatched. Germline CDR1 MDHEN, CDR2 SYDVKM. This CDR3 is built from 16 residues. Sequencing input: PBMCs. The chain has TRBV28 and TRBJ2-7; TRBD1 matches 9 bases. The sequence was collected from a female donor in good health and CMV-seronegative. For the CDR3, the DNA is TGTGCCAGCAGTCTCCCCCCCGGGACAGGGTTCTACGAGCAGTACTTC. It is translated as CASSLPPGTGFYEQYF.